This TCR beta chain was documented in a study of blood T cell repertoires in COVID-19. About the study: Samples came from the United States, Italy and Spain, spanning acute and convalescent COVID-19. PBMCs, B-cell-depleted T cells, or T cells provided the cDNA or gDNA that made up the material.

Germline assignment: CDR1 SGHNT and CDR2 YYREEE (reference sequence). The junction had 5 bases not matched to a gene; V was cut back by 4 bases and J by 5 bases. The CDR3 runs 15 residues. How the authors handled the data: Amplification with reference gene primers provided the estimates of nucleated cell counts. Profiled with immunoSEQ multiplex PCR; TCRdb holds only in-frame clones, not every one. V, J and clone size reflect that table, while D and trimming were determined from the DNA. The sample contains over 100,000 clones, over 65% of which appear only once. Sequencing was carried out using peripheral blood. V and J are TRBV5-4 and TRBJ2-7, with TRBD2 identical over 14 bases. The receptor's source is a human donor in a cohort sampled during active COVID-19. CDR3 sequence (DNA): TGTGCCAGCAGCAGACTAGCGGGGGGGCTCGACGAGCAGTACTTC. Its protein is CASSRLAGGLDEQYF.